This entry concerns a single T cell receptor (beta chain). Its cognate antigen is unknown. The repertoire was sequenced with immunoSEQ multiplex PCR; TCRdb's copy has only in-frame clones and lacks some. The repertoire holds 37,000 or so clones, with 65% to 70% as singletons. Following 10 days of culture, CD4+ T cells were isolated. The sample belongs to a study of vaccination effects on CD4 cells after COVID-19. Per the germline V gene, CDR1 is SGHVS and CDR2 is FQNEAQ. The ends were cut back, 1 base at V and 3 bases at J, with 12 bases in the middle. This CDR3 region has 15 residues. The clonotype was recovered from a human donor who received a COVID-19 vaccine. The rearrangement links TRBV7-8 to TRBJ1-2; D possibly corresponds to TRBD1 (5 bases). The sequenced sample was CD4+ T cells from PBMCs cultured without peptide, obtained before COVID-19 vaccination. CDR3 sequence: CASSLDRTAYYGYTF. CDR3 bases: TGTGCCAGCAGCTTAGACAGGACTGCTTACTATGGCTACACCTTC.